Listed below are T cell receptor beta chains from one sample, sequenced in a study of patients and donors after allogeneic stem cell transplantation. TCRdb itself ran the RT-PCR reads through MiXCR, one entry per CDR3 protein. The table shows about a million distinct CDR3 sequences, with about a sixth occurring only once. Sequencing was carried out using blood, either unsorted or a sorted T cell fraction (not recorded which). These receptors originate from a human donor who was either an allogeneic HSCT recipient or a stem cell or donor lymphocyte infusion donor (not recorded which). It is not recorded whose cells these are; they may come from a transplant donor. The CDR3 runs from the conserved cysteine through the conserved F or W. A D gene is named only where the DNA matches it firmly. Rows give clone size only sometimes, using once, few, many, or a class for an expanded clone.

>TRBV30|TRBJ2-5|NA|TRBD2
CACPAGGQETQYF
TGTGCCTGCCCAGCGGGAGGGCAAGAGACCCAGTACTTC
>TRBV4-1|TRBJ2-2|few|NA
CASSQRTQVSGELFF
TGCGCCAGCAGCCAACGGACCCAAGTGAGCGGGGAGCTGTTTTTT
>TRBV6-1|TRBJ2-5|NA|TRBD2
CASSSKAGLAGGHQETQYF
TGTGCCAGCAGCTCAAAGGCGGGACTAGCGGGGGGACACCAAGAGACCCAGTACTTC
>TRBV7-9|TRBJ2-7|few|NA
CASSLVRPGFEQYF
TGTGCCAGCAGCTTAGTAAGGCCTGGGTTCGAGCAGTACTTC
>TRBV20-1|TRBJ2-2|NA|TRBD2
CSARPPEGGGRGTGELFF
TGCAGTGCTAGACCTCCGGAGGGCGGGGGGAGAGGCACCGGGGAGCTGTTTTTT
>TRBV3-1|TRBJ2-5|NA|NA
CASSQGRRGRETQYF
TGTGCCAGCAGCCAAGGCCGGAGGGGAAGGGAGACCCAGTACTTC
>TRBV7-2|TRBJ1-1|NA|NA
CASSCGLTNTEAFF
TGTGCCAGCAGCTGCGGACTTACTAACACTGAAGCTTTCTTT
>TRBV9|TRBJ2-7|NA|NA
CASKTRRKRYEQYF
TGTGCCAGCAAGACGAGGAGGAAGAGGTACGAGCAGTACTTC
>TRBV6-5|TRBJ2-7|NA|TRBD2
CASSYLASGRSYEQYF
TGTGCCAGCAGTTACTTGGCTAGCGGGCGCTCCTACGAGCAGTACTTC
>TRBV4-3|TRBJ1-1|NA|NA
CASSQVPGAYTEAFF
TGCGCCAGCAGCCAAGTCCCAGGGGCCTACACTGAAGCTTTCTTT
>TRBV28|TRBJ1-3|few|TRBD1
CATPTDRASGNTIYF
TGTGCCACGCCAACAGACAGGGCCTCTGGAAACACCATATATTTT